Shown below are 13 T cell receptor beta chains from a single sample sequenced in a study. TCRdb analysed the 5' RACE reads with MiXCR anew, one entry per CDR3 protein. In the table there are 60,000 to 65,000 distinct CDR3 sequences, 25% to 30% of which are singletons. Specimen: tumor-infiltrating naive CD4+ T cells sorted from the breast tumor. Described subset: naive CD4+ T cells, CD4+CD45RA+CD25-. Receptor source: a female donor with breast cancer.

This clonotype was picked up a small number of times. The chain combines TRBV9 with TRBJ2-5; 7 bases are shared with TRBD2. Germline V gene lookup returns CDR1 SGDLS and CDR2 YYNGEE. Trimming took 0 bases from V and 1 from J; bases not matched to a gene: 9. This CDR3 comprises 17 residues. CDR3 coding DNA: TGTGCCAGCAGCGTAGGATCGCTAGCGGTCCCCCAAGAGACCCAGTACTTC. This encodes CASSVGSLAVPQETQYF.

This rearrangement joins TRBV20-1 to TRBJ1-5, with D maybe TRBD1 (6 bases). V shed 4 bases and J shed 6 bases, with 16 bases lying between them. The CDR3 length is 14 residues. Germline V gene lookup returns CDR1 DFQATT and CDR2 SNEGSKA (reference sequence). The CDR3 DNA sequence: TGCAGTGCTATCTTCAGGGGCCCCCTTCAGCCCCAGCATTTT. Encoded protein: CSAIFRGPLQPQHF.

This clonotype turned up a few times. The rearrangement uses TRBV4-2 and TRBJ2-6, with D perhaps matching TRBD1 (6 bases). The CDR3 has 15 amino acids. CDR1 and CDR2 from the germline V gene are LGHNA and YNFKEQ. V lost 7 bases and J lost 1, with 11 bases in between. The CDR3 sequence is CASTAGVSGANVLTF. The CDR3 nucleotides are TGTGCCAGCACCGCAGGGGTTTCTGGGGCCAACGTCCTGACTTTC.

In its sample, this clonotype was seen a few times. CDR3 residues: CASSSRTSGRFLGQYF. CDR3 sequence (DNA): TGTGCCAGCAGCTCCCGGACTAGCGGGAGGTTCCTCGGGCAGTATTTT. This rearrangement joins TRBV11-2 to TRBJ2-3, with 14 bases fitting TRBD2. Germline CDR1 is SGHAT and CDR2 is FQNNGV. V dropped 4 bases and J dropped 11; count of bases not matched to a gene: 11. This CDR3 is built from 16 residues.

The chain is built from TRBV20-1 and TRBJ2-2, with D tentatively TRBD2 (5 bases). V lost 3 bases to trimming and J lost 5 bases, with 13 bases between them. The germline V gene has CDR1 DFQATT and CDR2 SNEGSKA (reference sequence). The CDR3 loop spans 14 amino acids. CDR3 amino acids: CSASRRPGTGELFF. CDR3 sequence (DNA): TGCAGTGCTAGTCGACGGCCGGGGACCGGGGAGCTGTTTTTT.

The chain joins TRBV6-6 to TRBJ2-2; 7 nucleotides agree with TRBD1. Germline CDR1 reads MNHNY; CDR2 reads SVGAGI (reference sequence). J gave up 3 bases and V 4 bases, and 8 bases lay outside the gene matches. The CDR3 sequence is 16 residues long. The CDR3 sequence is CASSSPGQQDTGELFF. The CDR3 nucleotides read TGTGCCAGCAGTTCACCGGGACAGCAAGACACCGGGGAGCTGTTTTTT.

This clonotype has a count of ten or more. The chain is built from TRBV4-2 and TRBJ1-2, with 8 bases aligning to TRBD1. The CDR3 has 16 residues. CDR1 is LGHNA, CDR2 YNFKEQ, per germline. The V segment lost 1 base and the J segment 4 bases; nucleotides outside the gene matches: 8. The CDR3 sequence is CASSQASGTGPYGYTF. The CDR3 DNA reads as TGTGCCAGCAGCCAAGCATCCGGGACAGGCCCCTATGGCTACACCTTC.

This clonotype was detected ten times or more. V usage is TRBV20-1 and J usage is TRBJ1-6; D might be TRBD1 (6 bases). Germline CDR1 reads DFQATT; CDR2 reads SNEGSKA (reference sequence). V lost 3 bases to trimming and J lost 10 bases, with 13 bases between them. CDR3 length: 13 amino acids. CDR3 region: CSASTGGWSPLHF. Here the CDR3 DNA reads TGCAGTGCTAGTACGGGGGGCTGGTCACCCCTCCACTTT.

This chain connects TRBV20-1 to TRBJ1-2; D gene uncertain. V gave up 7 bases and J gave up 4 bases, with 7 bases separating them. The CDR3 contains 10 residues. From germline, CDR1 is DFQATT and CDR2 SNEGSKA (reference sequence). CDR3 region: CSGYGYGYTF. As DNA, the CDR3 is TGCAGTGGGTATGGCTATGGCTACACCTTC.

This clonotype was recorded a few times. V is TRBV9 and J is TRBJ2-5; 8 bases match TRBD2. Germline CDR1 reads SGDLS; CDR2 reads YYNGEE. Germline trimming cut 2 bases from V and 5 bases from J; bases unmatched to any gene: 5. This CDR3 spans 14 amino acids. This CDR3 reads CASSVGGAYETQYF. CDR3 sequence (DNA): TGTGCCAGCAGCGTCGGGGGGGCCTATGAGACCCAGTACTTC.

CDR3 in amino acids: CASSPPGLRSWDEQFF. In DNA, the CDR3 is TGTGCCAGCAGCCCCCCGGGACTCCGGTCTTGGGATGAGCAGTTCTTC. The rearrangement joins TRBV7-2 to TRBJ2-1, with D possibly being TRBD2 (6 bases). The CDR3 runs to 16 residues. Germline CDR1 is SGHTA and CDR2 is FQGNSA. The germline V and J ends were trimmed by 5 bases and 8 bases, with 22 bases remaining between them.

The gene calls are TRBV7-9 and TRBJ2-1; TRBD2 agrees at 12 bases. Per the germline V gene, CDR1 is SEHNR and CDR2 is FQNEAQ (reference sequence). The CDR3 loop spans 13 amino acids. J lost 9 bases, V lost 8 bases, and 5 bases had no gene match. As DNA, the CDR3 is TGTGCCAGCGGGACTAGCGGGTGGAGTGAGCAGTTCTTC. Protein product: CASGTSGWSEQFF. Based on the CDR3 plus reference TRBV7-9 and TRBJ2-1, the full variable domain is DTGVSQNPRHKITKRGQNVTFRCDPISEHNRLYWYRQTLGQGPEFLTYFQNEAQLEKSRLLSDRFSAERPKGSFSTLEIQRTEQGDSAMYLCASGTSGWSEQFFGPGTRLTVL.

The chain carries TRBV28 and TRBJ1-1; the D is unclear. V was pared by 3 bases and J by 3 bases, with 8 bases between. CDR3 length: 13 amino acids. Germline loops: CDR1 MDHEN, CDR2 SYDVKM. The CDR3 loop reads CASSFRGYTEAFF. In DNA, the CDR3 is TGTGCCAGCAGTTTTCGTGGGTACACTGAAGCTTTCTTT. The complete variable domain, with remaining parts taken from reference TRBV28 and TRBJ1-1, reads DVKVTQSSRYLVKRTGEKVFLECVQDMDHENMFWYRQDPGLGLRLIYFSYDVKMKEKGDIPEGYSVSREKKERFSLILESASTNQTSMYLCASSFRGYTEAFFGQGTRLTVV.